This TCR beta chain derives from a study of blood T cell repertoires in COVID-19. In the study overall: The analysed material was cDNA or gDNA that came from T cells, B-cell-depleted T cells, or PBMCs.

Germline values: CDR1 SGHNT, CDR2 YYREEE (reference sequence). The V segment lost 2 bases and the J segment 6 bases; nucleotides outside the gene matches: 6. The CDR3 covers 15 residues. Here immunoSEQ multiplex PCR was the method, and the copy in TCRdb shows in-frame clones only, minus some. The sample records about 42,000 clones, approximately 80% being singletons. This TCR came from a man between 65 and 80 years old with active or convalescent COVID-19. The gene calls are TRBV5-4 and TRBJ2-1; 9 bases match TRBD1. The sequenced sample was peripheral blood. The CDR3 sequence: CASSFNRGRTNEQFF. The CDR3 DNA is TGTGCCAGCAGCTTTAACAGGGGGCGCACCAATGAGCAGTTCTTC.